This T cell receptor beta chain appears in the sequencing data of a study of OX40 agonist ivuxolimab in advanced cancers. Points on this clone: What it binds is unknown.

CDR1 is LNHDA and CDR2 is SQIVND in the germline V gene (reference sequence). The CDR3 consists of 13 residues. The V gene end was trimmed by 6 bases and the J gene end by 5 bases; junction bases not matched to a gene: 4. Study findings and constraints: Both CD4+ and CD8+ T cell populations in blood had undergone clonal expansion by week 6 at 0.1 to 3.0 mg/kg.

Sequencing used immunoSEQ multiplex PCR; TCRdb keeps in-frame clones, though not all of them. The table includes approximately 70,000 clones, roughly 76% detected once. Sequencing used CD4+ or CD8+ T cells sorted from blood, obtained in a trial of the OX40 agonist ivuxolimab. The genes are TRBV19 and TRBJ2-1; the match to TRBD1 covers 7 bases. The source is an adult with an advanced solid tumor such as melanoma, head and neck, liver or kidney cancer. The CDR3, as DNA: TGTGCCAGTAGGCGTACAGGGGACAATGAGCAGTTCTTC. This sequence encodes CASRRTGDNEQFF.